This T cell receptor (beta chain) was documented in a study of blood T cell repertoires in COVID-19. Background on the study: Acute-phase and convalescent COVID-19 samples originated in the United States, Italy and Spain.

Germline V gives CDR1 SNHLY, CDR2 FYNNEI. The V end was cut by 7 bases, the J end by 7 bases, with 11 bases between. The CDR3 is made up of 12 amino acids. This clone has more than one count but fewer than ten. In the original workflow: Estimation of nucleated cell counts relied on the amplification of reference gene primers. Using immunoSEQ multiplex PCR, the repertoire was profiled, and TCRdb retains in-frame clones only, with some absent. The DNA gave D and trimming, while V, J and clone size come from that table. Of over 30,000 clones listed, about 89% are singletons. This receptor was obtained from a man older than 75 with active COVID-19. The sequenced sample was peripheral blood. This rearrangement joins TRBV2 to TRBJ2-1, with unresolved D. Written as DNA, the CDR3 is TGTGCCAGCAAGGTTGAGGCGAATGAGCAGTTCTTC. Translated, it gives CASKVEANEQFF. The full variable domain, its missing parts supplied by reference TRBV2 and TRBJ2-1, is EPEVTQTPSHQVTQMGQEVILRCVPISNHLYFYWYRQILGQKVEFLVSFYNNEISEKSEIFDDQFSVERPDGSNFTLKIRSTKLEDSAMYFCASKVEANEQFFGPGTRLTVL.